Listed here is a single T cell receptor beta chain. As yet, its antigen is unknown. Other DNA variants within this sample encode the same CDR3. These data originate in a study of cytomegalovirus exposure and HLA in healthy donors. For the study at large: Just over 80% of around 400 genotyped donors fell in the Caucasian-associated ancestry cluster.

Study-level results: HLA allele associations emerged for some 16,000 TCR beta sequences in a later analysis, at 0.05 false discovery rate. As confirmed in vitro, three CMV-associated chains were specific for CMV antigens.

The primer mix had 60 Vbeta and 13 Jbeta primers. The assay was immunoSEQ multiplex PCR, and TCRdb's table has in-frame clones only and misses some. The data hold about 94,000 clones, with about 80% observed a single time. Germline values: CDR1 MNHNS, CDR2 SASEGT. This CDR3 is built from 15 residues. V lost 0 bases to trimming and J lost 2 bases, with 11 bases between them. At collection, donors were nominally healthy, but unrecorded immune exposures were probable. The J gene is TRBJ2-7, the V gene TRBV6-1; perhaps TRBD1 as D (5 bases). The source is a man between 35 and 55 years old in good health and CMV-seropositive. The sample taken for sequencing was PBMCs. CDR3 nucleotides: TGTGCCAGCAGTGAAGCAACAGGAACCCCCTACGAGCAGTACTTC. Its protein product is CASSEATGTPYEQYF.